These 13 T cell receptor beta chains originate from one sample sequenced in a study of blood T cells in healthy people across ages. The second PCR ran about 7 to 12 cycles with a sample-barcoded 5' primer and J-beta primers. From the 5' RACE reads, TCRdb called clonotypes with MiXCR, one entry per CDR3 protein. The table includes roughly 900,000 distinct CDR3 sequences, about 48% detected once. Sequenced: blood. The receptor source for this set is a man younger than 40 in good health.

The V and J genes are TRBV19 and TRBJ2-5; D is undetermined. The germline gives CDR1 LNHDA, CDR2 SQIVND (reference sequence). The CDR3 runs 12 residues. V dropped 2 bases and J dropped 1 base, with 2 bases sitting between them. CDR3 bases: TGTGCCAGTAGTATAAGCCAAGAGACCCAGTACTTC. Translated: CASSISQETQYF. The full variable domain, completed using reference TRBV19 and TRBJ2-5, is DGGITQSPKYLFRKEGQNVTLSCEQNLNHDAMYWYRQDPGQGLRLIYYSQIVNDFQKGDIAEGYSVSREKKESFPLTVTSAQKNPTAFYLCASSISQETQYFGPGTRLLVL.

This clonotype was recorded a few times. The CDR3: CASSTFSTDTQYF. The CDR3 coding sequence is TGTGCCAGCAGTACCTTCAGCACAGATACGCAGTATTTT. This chain links TRBV6-5 with TRBJ2-3; D unclear. This CDR3 comprises 13 residues. Germline assignment: CDR1 MNHEY and CDR2 SVGAGI. V was clipped by 5 bases and J by 0 bases, with 6 bases between them.

The chain combines TRBV20-1 with TRBJ2-7; the match to TRBD1 covers 11 bases. There are 13 residues in the CDR3. V lost 6 bases and J lost 5; bases outside the gene matches: 6. The germline CDR1 and CDR2 sequences are DFQATT and SNEGSKA (reference sequence). The CDR3 is CSAIRDRGNEQYF. The DNA of the CDR3 is TGCAGTGCCATCCGGGACAGGGGGAACGAGCAGTACTTC.

The chain has TRBV30 and TRBJ2-3; D is ambiguous. V was trimmed by 3 bases and J by 5 bases, leaving 9 bases between them. The germline gives CDR1 GTSNPN, CDR2 SVGIG (reference sequence). The CDR3 runs 12 residues. CDR3 residues: CAWSSLGDTQYF. In DNA, the CDR3 is TGTGCCTGGAGCAGCTTGGGAGATACGCAGTATTTT.

This clonotype was counted a single time. The rearrangement uses TRBV7-2 and TRBJ2-1, with D hard to call. V lost 4 bases and J lost 0, with 10 bases in between. Germline CDR1 is SGHTA and CDR2 is FQGNSA. The CDR3 has 15 amino acids. Here the CDR3 reads CASSWSYSSYNEQFF. The CDR3 nucleotides are TGTGCCAGCAGCTGGAGCTACAGCTCCTACAATGAGCAGTTCTTC.

Ten or more counts support this clonotype. With a much larger clone just one base away, this may be a read error. This chain joins TRBV6-2 or TRBV6-3 and TRBJ2-1; 8 positions agree with TRBD2. The J call may be incorrect, as the DNA end agrees better with TRBJ2-7. The CDR3 is made up of 14 amino acids. In germline, CDR1 is MNHEY, CDR2 SVGEGT. CDR3 residues: CASTYGGDYNEQYF. The CDR3 coding sequence is TGTGCCAGCACCTACGGGGGGGACTACAATGAGCAGTACTTC.

This clonotype was seen only a few times. The chain joins TRBV9 to TRBJ2-1; possible D gene TRBD1, 5 bases. The V end was cut by 0 bases, the J end by 5 bases, with 9 bases between. The CDR3 totals 14 residues. The germline gives CDR1 SGDLS, CDR2 YYNGEE. DNA of the CDR3: TGTGCCAGCAGCGTAGAGGGGTCCCACAATGAGCAGTTCTTC. Translated, it gives CASSVEGSHNEQFF.

Only a few counts were recorded for this clonotype. The rearrangement uses TRBV3-1 and TRBJ2-1; TRBD1 might be the D (6 bases). CDR3 length: 17 amino acids. V was pared by 3 bases and J by 6 bases, with 21 bases between. Germline CDR1 LGHDT, CDR2 YNNKEL (reference sequence). This CDR3 reads CASSHSTHRVSINEQFF. The CDR3 bases are TGTGCCAGCAGCCATTCCACCCACAGGGTCTCAATCAATGAGCAGTTCTTC.

This clonotype was seen once. The V and J genes are TRBV3-1 and TRBJ1-2; D gene uncertain. Trimming stripped 5 bases from V and 8 bases from J, with 18 bases between. Germline loops: CDR1 LGHDT, CDR2 YNNKEL (reference sequence). The CDR3 is 14 residues long. CDR3 DNA: TGTGCCAGCAGCGTAGCCCGGACGGCGCGAGGCTACACCTTC. Translating it yields CASSVARTARGYTF.

This clonotype showed up just once. The chain recombines TRBV7-2 with TRBJ2-3; 10 nucleotides align to TRBD2. Germline trimming cut 1 base from V and 6 bases from J; bases unmatched to any gene: 7. Germline values: CDR1 SGHTA, CDR2 FQGNSA. The CDR3 covers 16 residues. CDR3 DNA sequence: TGTGCCAGCAGCTTAGGGCCAGCGGGGGGGCCGGATACGCAGTATTTT. Protein sequence: CASSLGPAGGPDTQYF. Full variable domain (outside the CDR3, taken from reference TRBV7-2 and TRBJ2-3): GAGVSQSPSNKVTEKGKDVELRCDPISGHTALYWYRQSLGQGLEFLIYFQGNSAPDKSGLPSDRFSAERTGGSVSTLTIQRTQQEDSAVYLCASSLGPAGGPDTQYFGPGTRLTVL.

J is TRBJ1-4 and V is TRBV7-9; 9 bases match TRBD1. Looked up from germline, CDR1 is SEHNR and CDR2 is FQNEAQ (reference sequence). The CDR3 has 15 residues. J gave up 7 bases and V 5 bases, and 8 bases lay outside the gene matches. CDR3 DNA: TGTGCCAGCAGCCCTCCGGGACAGGGAGCTGAAAAACTGTTTTTT. Residues: CASSPPGQGAEKLFF.

This clonotype occurred a few times. This sequence joins TRBV20-1 and TRBJ2-7, with D possibly matching TRBD2 (6 bases). In germline, CDR1 is DFQATT, CDR2 SNEGSKA (reference sequence). The CDR3 has 15 residues. The ends were cut back, 0 bases at V and 4 bases at J, with 16 bases in the middle. In DNA form, the CDR3 reads TGCAGTGCTAGAGATTTGCGGACTACATCTTACGAGCAGTACTTC. Protein sequence: CSARDLRTTSYEQYF.

This clonotype was counted a few times. The CDR3 DNA follows: TGTGCCAGCAGTCAATTAGCCCTAGCCAAAAACATTCAGTACTTC. Its translation: CASSQLALAKNIQYF. The V and J genes are TRBV6-2 or TRBV6-3 and TRBJ2-4; no definite D call. The V and J ends lost 5 bases and 0 bases respectively, with 11 bases between them. Germline V lookup: CDR1 MNHEY, CDR2 SVGEGT. The CDR3 spans 15 residues.